This T cell receptor (beta chain) was captured in a study of CD8 T cells in ankylosing spondylitis. Study-level points and caveats: There were earlier reports of some motif variants in reactive arthritis synovial fluid and blood.

TCRdb analysed the 5' RACE reads with MiXCR anew, one entry per CDR3 protein. The sample comprises some 270,000 distinct CDR3 sequences, approximately 20% of which are singletons, and under 40% rests with the top ten. With regard to this clonotype: Antigen: not known.

Source material: blood, either unsorted or a sorted T cell fraction (not recorded which). The receptor was derived from a male donor with ankylosing spondylitis or in good health (not recorded which).

The chain's CDR3 is CASSLRESSYNEQFF. Written as DNA, the CDR3 is TGTGCCAGCAGTTTGCGGGAAAGCTCCTACAATGAGCAGTTCTTC. This sequence joins TRBV6-2 or TRBV6-3 and TRBJ2-1; weak D call: TRBD2 (6 bases). Trimming took off 4 bases at V and 0 bases at J, with 10 bases between the two ends. The CDR3 totals 15 residues. Per the germline V gene, CDR1 is MNHEY and CDR2 is SVGEGT.